The 16 T cell receptor beta chains given below trace back to one sample, sequenced in a study of T cell repertoires in cytomegalovirus infection. TCRdb itself ran the reads through MiXCR, one entry per CDR3 protein. The sample includes approximately 910,000 distinct CDR3 sequences, around 30% seen only once; the top ten take around 15%. No antigen has been identified for these receptors. The source material was cultured CD8+ T cells from PBMCs, sampled from culture after CMV antigen stimulation. The source of these receptors is a human donor in good health (CMV status not recorded). Some clones in this sample may be carry-over from other donors' samples.

The chain carries TRBV20-1 and TRBJ2-1, with 12 bases identical to TRBD2. With 6 bases clipped from V and 5 bases from J, the junction kept 2 bases outside the gene matches. The CDR3 length is 13 residues. CDR1 and CDR2 from the germline V gene are DFQATT and SNEGSKA (reference sequence). The CDR3 bases are TGCAGTGCAAGACTAGCGGGGGACAATGAGCAGTTCTTC. This translates into CSARLAGDNEQFF.

This clonotype was detected a few times. CDR3 loop: CASSLDDRVDTIYF. In nucleotides, the CDR3 is TGTGCCAGCAGCTTGGACGACAGGGTGGACACCATATATTTT. This chain links TRBV5-4 with TRBJ1-3; 7 bases are a match to TRBD1. CDR3 size: 14 residues. V shed 0 bases and J 8 bases; nucleotides not matched to a gene: 5. CDR1 and CDR2 from the germline V gene are SGHNT and YYREEE (reference sequence).

For this clonotype: The junction does not match germline at one end; this may be a read error. The rearrangement joins TRBV27 to TRBJ1-5; tentative D call: TRBD1 (5 bases). Germline V gene lookup returns CDR1 MNHEY and CDR2 SMNVEV (reference sequence). The CDR3 runs 14 residues. The chain's CDR3 is CTSSPGTVNQPQHF. CDR3 DNA: TGTACCAGCAGTCCCGGGACCGTGAATCAGCCCCAGCATTTT.

This clonotype was seen repeatedly, ten times or more. This chain connects TRBV7-8 to TRBJ2-2; 9 positions match TRBD1. CDR1 is SGHVS, CDR2 FQNEAQ, per germline. The CDR3 contains 16 residues. Germline trimming cut 6 bases from V and 1 base from J; bases unmatched to any gene: 6. The CDR3 region has the DNA TGTGCCAGCAGTTGGGACAGGGAAAGGAACACCGGGGAGCTGTTTTTT. Translated: CASSWDRERNTGELFF.

This clonotype has a handful of counts. The chain combines TRBV7-9 with TRBJ1-2; 10 positions agree with TRBD1. The V and J ends lost 5 bases and 8 bases, in that order; junction bases with no gene match: 8. Germline CDR1 SEHNR, CDR2 FQNEAQ (reference sequence). The CDR3 runs to 14 residues. DNA for the CDR3: TGTGCCAGCAGCACGGGACAGGGGTTGTCCGGCTACACCTTC. Its protein product is CASSTGQGLSGYTF.

There are a few counts of this clonotype. This sequence joins TRBV5-1 and TRBJ2-3; TRBD2 matches 11 bases. The CDR3 extends over 16 amino acids. V lost 4 bases and J lost 5; bases outside the gene matches: 9. The germline V gene encodes CDR1 SGHRS and CDR2 YFSETQ. The CDR3 loop is CASSGPSGGLGDTQYF. The CDR3 DNA is TGCGCCAGCAGCGGCCCTAGCGGGGGGCTGGGAGATACGCAGTATTTT. Full variable domain (missing parts from reference TRBV5-1 and TRBJ2-3): KAGVTQTPRYLIKTRGQQVTLSCSPISGHRSVSWYQQTPGQGLQFLFEYFSETQRNKGNFPGRFSGRQFSNSRSEMNVSTLELGDSALYLCASSGPSGGLGDTQYFGPGTRLTVL.

The J gene is TRBJ1-3, the V gene TRBV6-5, with a tentative D call TRBD1 (5 bases). CDR1 MNHEY and CDR2 SVGAGI come from the germline V gene. CDR3 length: 15 residues. Trimming shortened V by 0 bases and J by 4 bases, and 10 bases separated the two germline ends. DNA of the CDR3: TGTGCCAGCAGTTACTCCCAGGGAGGAGGAAACACCATATATTTT. Its protein is CASSYSQGGGNTIYF.

This clonotype was observed a handful of times. The chain recombines TRBV25-1 with TRBJ2-2; 7 positions match TRBD1. J gave up 1 base and V 3 bases, and 14 bases lay outside the gene matches. This CDR3 has 19 residues. CDR1 MGHDK and CDR2 SYGVNS come from the germline V gene. Here the CDR3 DNA reads TGTGCCAGCAGTGACCTAAAACGTGGACAGGTTCTGAACACCGGGGAGCTGTTTTTT. Its translation is CASSDLKRGQVLNTGELFF. Variable domain in full (rest from reference TRBV25-1 and TRBJ2-2): EADIYQTPRYLVIGTGKKITLECSQTMGHDKMYWYQQDPGMELHLIHYSYGVNSTEKGDLSSESTVSRIRTEHFPLTLESARPSHTSQYLCASSDLKRGQVLNTGELFFGEGSRLTVL.

The V and J genes are TRBV5-1 and TRBJ2-7; a weak D match, TRBD2 (5 bases). Germline CDR1 reads SGHRS; CDR2 reads YFSETQ. V was clipped by 4 bases and J by 5 bases, with 13 bases between them. CDR3 length: 13 residues. CDR3 coding DNA: TGCGCCAGCAGCAACCTGCCCGGGGACGAGCAGTACGTC. It translates to CASSNLPGDEQYV.

This clonotype was observed a handful of times. The V gene is TRBV7-8, the J gene TRBJ2-3; 8 bases fit TRBD1. Trimming took 6 bases from V and 0 from J; bases not matched to a gene: 11. CDR1 and CDR2 (germline): SGHVS, FQNEAQ. The CDR3 is 17 residues long. CDR3 sequence (DNA): TGTGCCAGCAGATTTAGGTCAGGGGGCGGGAGCACAGATACGCAGTATTTT. Encoded protein: CASRFRSGGGSTDTQYF. The full variable domain, completed using reference TRBV7-8 and TRBJ2-3, is GAGVSQSPRYKVAKRGQDVALRCDPISGHVSLFWYQQALGQGPEFLTYFQNEAQLDKSGLPSDRFFAERPEGSVSTLKIQRTQQEDSAVYLCASRFRSGGGSTDTQYFGPGTRLTVL.

The chain uses TRBV5-4 and TRBJ1-1; D might be TRBD1 (5 bases). This CDR3 is built from 15 residues. Between the trimmed V and J ends, which lost 4 bases and 6 bases, there was a span of 19 bases. Germline CDR1 SGHNT, CDR2 YYREEE (reference sequence). The CDR3 DNA is TGTGCCAGCAGCCCGTTGCTGGGGGACGGCGCTGAAGCTTTCTTT. Amino acids: CASSPLLGDGAEAFF.

This sequence joins TRBV27 and TRBJ2-3; no definite D call. The V gene lost 9 bases and the J gene lost 1 base, with 14 bases spanning the gap. The CDR3 extends over 14 amino acids. CDR1 MNHEY and CDR2 SMNVEV come from the germline V gene (reference sequence). The CDR3 DNA sequence: TGTGCCAGTCGGAGTTGGCGCGGCACAGATACGCAGTATTTT. Protein product: CASRSWRGTDTQYF.

The chain uses TRBV19 and TRBJ1-5, with D uncertain. The V and J ends lost 6 bases and 3 bases respectively, with 12 bases between them. This CDR3 comprises 14 residues. CDR1 is LNHDA, CDR2 SQIVND, per germline (reference sequence). CDR3 bases: TGTGCCAGTAGAGTTGCAGCGTTCAATCAGCCCCAGCATTTT. Its translation: CASRVAAFNQPQHF. Together with reference TRBV19 and TRBJ1-5, the CDR3 gives the full variable domain: DGGITQSPKYLFRKEGQNVTLSCEQNLNHDAMYWYRQDPGQGLRLIYYSQIVNDFQKGDIAEGYSVSREKKESFPLTVTSAQKNPTAFYLCASRVAAFNQPQHFGDGTRLSIL.

This clonotype was observed many times. This chain uses TRBV7-9 with TRBJ1-2; D is ambiguous. The CDR3 loop spans 15 amino acids. Germline CDR1 reads SEHNR; CDR2 reads FQNEAQ (reference sequence). V lost 2 bases to trimming and J lost 6 bases, with 16 bases between them. The CDR3 here is CASSLTHPSEDGYTF. CDR3 nucleotide sequence: TGTGCCAGCAGCTTAACACATCCCTCAGAGGATGGCTACACCTTC. Variable domain in full (rest from reference TRBV7-9 and TRBJ1-2): DTGVSQNPRHKITKRGQNVTFRCDPISEHNRLYWYRQTLGQGPEFLTYFQNEAQLEKSRLLSDRFSAERPKGSFSTLEIQRTEQGDSAMYLCASSLTHPSEDGYTFGSGTRLTVV.

This clonotype showed up just once. This chain links TRBV29-1 with TRBJ2-7, with unresolved D. V was cut by 5 bases and J by 3 bases, with 8 bases left in between. The length of the CDR3 is 11 residues. Germline lookup yields CDR1 SQVTM and CDR2 ANQGSEA. The CDR3 nucleotides are TGCAGCGTTCGGATGAACTACGAGCAGTACTTC. It codes for CSVRMNYEQYF.

The chain employs TRBV23-1 and TRBJ1-6; 7 bases agree with TRBD1. TRBV23-1 is an open reading frame, and its role is uncertain. Unmatched junction bases numbered 11, after V lost 8 bases and J lost 1 base. The CDR3 runs 17 residues. As DNA, the CDR3 is TGCGCCAGCCCCAGGGGGAAGGGATGTTCCTATAATTCACCCCTCCACTTT. Encoded protein: CASPRGKGCSYNSPLHF.